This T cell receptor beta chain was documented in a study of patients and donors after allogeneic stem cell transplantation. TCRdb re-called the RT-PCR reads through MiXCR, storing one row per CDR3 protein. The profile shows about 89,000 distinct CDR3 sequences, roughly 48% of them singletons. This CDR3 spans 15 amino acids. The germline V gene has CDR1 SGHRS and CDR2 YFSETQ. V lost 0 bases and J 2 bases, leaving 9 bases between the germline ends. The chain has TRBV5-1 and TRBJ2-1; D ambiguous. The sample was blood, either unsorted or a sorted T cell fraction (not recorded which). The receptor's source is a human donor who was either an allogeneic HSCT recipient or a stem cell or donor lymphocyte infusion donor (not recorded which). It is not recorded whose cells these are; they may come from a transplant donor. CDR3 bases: TGCGCCAGCAGCTTGGGTACCCCCGCCTACAATGAGCAGTTCTTC. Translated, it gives CASSLGTPAYNEQFF.